These 23 T cell receptor beta chains came from one sample sequenced in a study of blood T cell repertoires in COVID-19. The table came from immunoSEQ multiplex PCR; TCRdb's copy has only in-frame clones and leaves some out. This sample has 25,000 to 35,000 clones; roughly 85% occur once, and the top ten carry over 20%. The sample was peripheral blood. These TCRs come from a human donor in a cohort sampled during active COVID-19.

The rearrangement links TRBV19 to TRBJ2-7; weak D call: TRBD1 (5 bases). With 3 bases removed from V and 0 bases from J, the gap between germline ends came to 9 bases. Germline CDR1 LNHDA, CDR2 SQIVND (reference sequence). CDR3 size: 14 residues. The CDR3 reads CASSIRATSYEQYF. The CDR3 region has the DNA TGTGCCAGTAGTATCAGGGCGACCTCCTACGAGCAGTACTTC. The entire variable domain, with the rest obtained from reference TRBV19 and TRBJ2-7, is as follows: DGGITQSPKYLFRKEGQNVTLSCEQNLNHDAMYWYRQDPGQGLRLIYYSQIVNDFQKGDIAEGYSVSREKKESFPLTVTSAQKNPTAFYLCASSIRATSYEQYFGPGTRLTVT.

V and J are TRBV2 and TRBJ1-2; D is unclear. The germline V gene encodes CDR1 SNHLY and CDR2 FYNNEI. V lost 5 bases and J 4 bases, leaving 14 bases between the germline ends. The CDR3 length is 14 residues. The CDR3 nucleotides are TGTGCCAGCAGTTTCGGACCGGGAAGCTATGGCTACACCTTC. Encoded protein: CASSFGPGSYGYTF.

This chain connects TRBV30 to TRBJ2-1; D is undetermined. The CDR3 runs to 12 residues. The germline V gene encodes CDR1 GTSNPN and CDR2 SVGIG (reference sequence). The germline V and J ends were trimmed by 1 base and 3 bases, with 4 bases remaining between them. CDR3 sequence: CAWSDNYNEQFF. For the CDR3, the DNA is TGTGCCTGGAGTGACAACTACAATGAGCAGTTCTTC.

The chain employs TRBV28 and TRBJ2-2; D may be TRBD1 (6 bases). CDR1 is MDHEN, CDR2 SYDVKM, per germline. Trimming took 4 bases from V and 0 from J, leaving 9 bases between them. The CDR3 runs 15 residues. Written as DNA, the CDR3 is TGTGCCAGCAGTTCCGGACAGCCGAACACCGGGGAGCTGTTTTTT. Protein product: CASSSGQPNTGELFF.

The V and J genes are TRBV7-9 and TRBJ2-1, with TRBD2 as a possible D gene (6 bases). This CDR3 region has 15 residues. Germline lookup yields CDR1 SEHNR and CDR2 FQNEAQ (reference sequence). V lost 3 bases and J lost 0, with 9 bases in between. The CDR3 DNA reads TGTGCCAGCAGCTTGCGGGGTAGCTCCTACAATGAGCAGTTCTTC. This translates into CASSLRGSSYNEQFF.

The chain is built from TRBV18 and TRBJ2-3; 12 bases fit TRBD2. The junction had 9 bases not matched to a gene; V was cut back by 2 bases and J by 3 bases. The CDR3 extends over 18 amino acids. CDR1 is KGHSH, CDR2 LQKENI, per germline. CDR3 nucleotides: TGTGCCAGCTCACCATCATCAGGACTAGCGGGGAGTACAGATACGCAGTATTTT. Protein product: CASSPSSGLAGSTDTQYF.

This clone was seen once. This chain joins TRBV6-5 and TRBJ1-1; D is possibly TRBD1 (5 bases). The germline V gene has CDR1 MNHEY and CDR2 SVGAGI. V was pared by 1 base and J by 3 bases, with 9 bases between. The CDR3 consists of 14 residues. CDR3 nucleotides: TGTGCCAGCAGTTACTGGCAGGGCTACACTGAAGCTTTCTTT. Translating gives CASSYWQGYTEAFF.

The V gene is TRBV11-2, the J gene TRBJ2-3; TRBD2 agrees at 8 bases. Germline V gives CDR1 SGHAT, CDR2 FQNNGV. The CDR3 is 15 residues long. The V and J ends lost 1 base and 5 bases, in that order; junction bases with no gene match: 5. CDR3 DNA sequence: TGTGCCAGCAGCTTAGCCGGGGGGGCACTAGATACGCAGTATTTT. It yields the protein CASSLAGGALDTQYF.

This clone appeared a single time. V gene TRBV29-1 combines with J gene TRBJ1-2, with no clear D. The germline V gene has CDR1 SQVTM and CDR2 ANQGSEA. The CDR3 runs 11 residues. Deletions cut 4 bases from V and 4 bases from J, with 7 bases between. CDR3 sequence (DNA): TGCAGCGTTGGGGAGGCCTATGGCTACACCTTC. Protein sequence: CSVGEAYGYTF.

This chain connects TRBV11-2 to TRBJ2-5; TRBD2 agrees at 13 bases. After removal of 6 bases from V and 2 bases from J, the junction contained 9 bases not matched to a gene. Germline V CDR1 and CDR2: SGHAT, FQNNGV. The CDR3 consists of 17 residues. The CDR3 DNA reads as TGTGCCAGCAGTCTGGGGGGACTAGCGGGGAAACAAGAGACCCAGTACTTC. It is translated as CASSLGGLAGKQETQYF.

The genes are TRBV4-2 and TRBJ2-1; TRBD2 matches 13 bases. Germline V gives CDR1 LGHNA, CDR2 YNFKEQ. J was trimmed by 4 bases and V by 0 bases; bases with no gene match: 3. This CDR3 has 17 amino acids. The CDR3 loop is CASSQDKTSGGYNEQFF. For the CDR3, the DNA is TGTGCCAGCAGCCAAGATAAGACTAGCGGGGGGTACAATGAGCAGTTCTTC.

V usage is TRBV7-2 and J usage is TRBJ2-3; perhaps TRBD1 as D (6 bases). Germline V gene lookup returns CDR1 SGHTA and CDR2 FQGNSA. Trimming took 7 bases from V and 2 from J, leaving 13 bases between them. This CDR3 is built from 14 residues. CDR3 sequence reads: CASTRGLSTDTQYF. The CDR3 bases are TGTGCCAGCACAAGGGGGTTATCCACAGATACGCAGTATTTT. The complete variable domain, with remaining parts taken from reference TRBV7-2 and TRBJ2-3, reads GAGVSQSPSNKVTEKGKDVELRCDPISGHTALYWYRQSLGQGLEFLIYFQGNSAPDKSGLPSDRFSAERTGGSVSTLTIQRTQQEDSAVYLCASTRGLSTDTQYFGPGTRLTVL.

This clone was detected a few times. The chain joins TRBV28 to TRBJ2-7; 13 bases are shared with TRBD2. The germline gives CDR1 MDHEN, CDR2 SYDVKM. V was pared by 5 bases and J by 3 bases, with 4 bases of the junction left unmatched. The CDR3 contains 15 residues. The CDR3 here is CASSRGTSGDYEQYF. In DNA, the CDR3 is TGTGCCAGCAGTCGCGGGACTAGCGGGGACTACGAGCAGTACTTC. The entire variable domain, with the rest obtained from reference TRBV28 and TRBJ2-7, is as follows: DVKVTQSSRYLVKRTGEKVFLECVQDMDHENMFWYRQDPGLGLRLIYFSYDVKMKEKGDIPEGYSVSREKKERFSLILESASTNQTSMYLCASSRGTSGDYEQYFGPGTRLTVT.

The chain uses TRBV7-6 and TRBJ2-1; weak D call: TRBD1 (6 bases). CDR3 size: 18 residues. The V gene lost 5 bases and the J gene lost 0 bases, with 20 bases spanning the gap. Germline CDR1 SGHVS, CDR2 FNYEAQ. As DNA, the CDR3 is TGTGCCAGCAGCCTATCGACAGGACGCACCAACTCCTACAATGAGCAGTTCTTC. Translated: CASSLSTGRTNSYNEQFF.

The rearrangement uses TRBV4-1 and TRBJ1-2, with a weak D call TRBD1 (6 bases). The CDR3 has 17 residues. Germline CDR1 reads MGHRA; CDR2 reads YSYEKL. Trimming removed 1 base from V and 1 base from J, with 16 bases in between. The CDR3: CASSQGGGRLFNYGYTF. The DNA of the CDR3 is TGCGCCAGCAGCCAAGGTGGGGGCCGCTTGTTTAACTATGGCTACACCTTC.

V is TRBV5-8 and J is TRBJ1-5, with TRBD1 matching 10 bases. J was trimmed by 9 bases and V by 5 bases; bases with no gene match: 11. The germline CDR1 and CDR2 sequences are SGHTS and YDEGEE. The CDR3 contains 15 residues. CDR3 residues: CASRGPGQGTPPQHF. The CDR3 bases are TGTGCCAGCAGAGGACCGGGACAGGGGACACCGCCCCAGCATTTT.

The V call is TRBV30, the J call TRBJ2-3; tentative D call: TRBD2 (6 bases). The V end lost 4 bases, the J end lost 4 bases, and 12 bases lay between the germline ends. CDR3 length: 13 residues. Germline V gene lookup returns CDR1 GTSNPN and CDR2 SVGIG (reference sequence). CDR3 protein: CAWNGGGPDTQYF. Here the CDR3 DNA reads TGTGCCTGGAACGGGGGAGGTCCAGATACGCAGTATTTT.

This CDR3 reads CASSPDSLNTGELFF. The DNA of the CDR3 is TGCGCCAGCAGCCCGGACAGCTTGAACACCGGGGAGCTGTTTTTT. The J gene is TRBJ2-2, the V gene TRBV5-1, with D maybe TRBD1 (6 bases). CDR1 and CDR2 from the germline V gene are SGHRS and YFSETQ. The CDR3 has 15 amino acids. V gave up 4 bases and J gave up 1 base, with 11 bases separating them.

The V and J genes are TRBV5-1 and TRBJ2-7, with D possibly matching TRBD1 (6 bases). Trimming cost V 4 bases and J 0 bases, with 11 bases left between them. Germline V CDR1 and CDR2: SGHRS, YFSETQ. CDR3 length: 14 amino acids. The CDR3 DNA follows: TGCGCCAGCAGCCATCAGGGACACTCCTACGAGCAGTACTTC. Translation: CASSHQGHSYEQYF. The whole variable domain, remainder taken from reference TRBV5-1 and TRBJ2-7, is KAGVTQTPRYLIKTRGQQVTLSCSPISGHRSVSWYQQTPGQGLQFLFEYFSETQRNKGNFPGRFSGRQFSNSRSEMNVSTLELGDSALYLCASSHQGHSYEQYFGPGTRLTVT.

This chain uses TRBV21-1 with TRBJ2-5; the D segment call TRBD2 is taken from the table without a DNA check. TRBV21-1 corresponds to a pseudogene. The CDR3 is 18 amino acids. CDR3 in amino acids: CASSKIAGGPIYQETQYF. The CDR3 nucleotides read TGTGCCAGCAGCAAAATAGCGGGGGGCCCGATTTATCAAGAGACCCAGTACTTC.

This rearrangement joins TRBV7-9 to TRBJ2-7; maybe TRBD1 (5 bases). V lost 8 bases and J lost 5, with 13 bases in between. CDR1 is SEHNR, CDR2 FQNEAQ, per germline (reference sequence). The CDR3 covers 12 residues. CDR3 region: CASYKGNDEQYF. CDR3 in DNA: TGTGCCAGCTATAAGGGGAACGACGAGCAGTACTTC.

This chain uses TRBV4-3 with TRBJ2-7; D not resolved. This CDR3 spans 15 amino acids. V dropped 1 base and J dropped 0 bases, with 10 bases sitting between them. Germline V CDR1 and CDR2: LGHNA, YSLEER. In DNA, the CDR3 is TGCGCCAGCAGCCAAGTTCACATTTACTCCTACGAGCAGTACTTC. It is translated as CASSQVHIYSYEQYF.

The rearrangement joins TRBV7-9 to TRBJ1-4, with unresolved D. Deletions cut 1 base from V and 10 bases from J, with 4 bases between. The CDR3 spans 11 residues. Germline V gene data show CDR1 as SEHNR and CDR2 as FQNEAQ (reference sequence). CDR3 sequence reads: CASSLGGKLFF. CDR3 coding DNA: TGTGCCAGCAGCTTAGGAGGAAAACTGTTTTTT.